This TCR beta chain was found in a study of CD8 T cells in Susac syndrome. The RNA input was roughly 0.45 to 1 ug, and it was reverse transcribed with random hexamers. Amplification of TCR beta CDR3 by immunoSEQ multiplex PCR spanned 54 Vbeta and 13 Jbeta. Via MiXCR, TCRdb re-called the immunoSEQ multiplex PCR reads, giving one row per CDR3 protein. This sample has 200,000 to 250,000 distinct CDR3 sequences; more than 85% occur once, and the top ten carry around 0.082%. From blood CD8+ and CD4+ T cells, the TCR beta chain was sequenced. Negative isolation yielded CD8+ and CD4+ T cells; FACS enriched TEMRA cells. The CDR3 extends over 14 amino acids. Trimming pared 0 bases from V and 1 base from J, leaving 4 bases between. The germline gives CDR1 SGDLS, CDR2 YYNGEE.

Sequencing was performed on CD4+ T cells from PBMCs. The chain recombines TRBV9 with TRBJ2-2; D is undetermined. The clonotype comes from a human donor with multiple sclerosis. The CDR3 here is CASSVVQNTGELFF. CDR3 nucleotides: TGTGCCAGCAGCGTAGTTCAGAACACCGGGGAGCTGTTTTTT.